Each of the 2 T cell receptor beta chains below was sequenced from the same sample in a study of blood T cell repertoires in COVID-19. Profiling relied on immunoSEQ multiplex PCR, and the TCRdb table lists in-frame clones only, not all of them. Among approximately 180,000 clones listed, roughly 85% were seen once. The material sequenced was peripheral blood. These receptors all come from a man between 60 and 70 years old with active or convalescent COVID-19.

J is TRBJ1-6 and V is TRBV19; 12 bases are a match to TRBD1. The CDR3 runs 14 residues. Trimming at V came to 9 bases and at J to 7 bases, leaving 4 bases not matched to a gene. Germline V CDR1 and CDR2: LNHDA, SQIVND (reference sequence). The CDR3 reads CASRDRGLNSPLHF. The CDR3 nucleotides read TGTGCCAGCCGGGACAGGGGGCTGAATTCACCCCTCCACTTT. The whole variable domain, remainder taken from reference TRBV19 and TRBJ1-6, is DGGITQSPKYLFRKEGQNVTLSCEQNLNHDAMYWYRQDPGQGLRLIYYSQIVNDFQKGDIAEGYSVSREKKESFPLTVTSAQKNPTAFYLCASRDRGLNSPLHFGNGTRLTVT.

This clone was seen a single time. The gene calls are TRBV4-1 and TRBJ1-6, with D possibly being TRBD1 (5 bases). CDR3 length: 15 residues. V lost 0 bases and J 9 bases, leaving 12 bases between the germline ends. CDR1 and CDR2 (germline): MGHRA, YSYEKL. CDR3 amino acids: CASSQDTWGASPLHF. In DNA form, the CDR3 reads TGCGCCAGCAGCCAAGACACCTGGGGCGCTTCACCCCTCCACTTT.